This T cell receptor beta chain comes out of a study of a mutant IDH1 vaccine in newly diagnosed glioma. Turning to the study itself: The week-35 safety follow-up was V12, and the week-47 study end was V13.

Assay used: immunoSEQ multiplex PCR; TCRdb lists only in-frame clones, some missing. This table holds approximately 58,000 clones, less than 90% found once. V dropped 0 bases and J dropped 5 bases, with 23 bases sitting between them. Germline V lookup: CDR1 LGHNT, CDR2 FRNRAP. The CDR3 has 19 amino acids. Study findings and constraints: The occurrence of vaccine-induced immune responses was seen in roughly 93% of patients.

Time point specified: week 47, end of study. In the vaccine, a single dose held 300 ug of the mutant IDH1 20-mer peptide, along with topical imiquimod. Eight vaccinations reached patients in weeks 1, 3, 5, 7, 11, 15, 19 and 23. Note on this clone: Its antigen is undetermined. Other DNA sequences in this specimen translate into the identical CDR3.

The chain employs TRBV12-5 and TRBJ2-1; D might be TRBD2 (6 bases). The sample consisted of PBMCs, taken from a glioma patient whose treatment included an IDH1 peptide vaccine. The source of this sequence is a man aged 30-40 years with glioma. The chain's CDR3 is CASGLVRLGMGLADNEQFF. CDR3 coding DNA: TGTGCTAGTGGTTTGGTACGTCTTGGGATGGGACTGGCAGACAATGAGCAGTTCTTC.